This record covers a single T cell receptor beta chain. Antigen unknown. The entry originates in a study of cytomegalovirus exposure and HLA in healthy donors. Background on the study: Researchers found that approximately 77% of over 350 genotyped donors fell within the Caucasian-associated ancestry cluster.

Overall study findings and caveats: Most of the TCR beta V segments (in an earlier analysis) were productive either about 87% or about 30% of the time. In a later analysis, TCR beta V- and J-gene trimming showed a link to a missense DCLRE1C variant. The study reported that TCR beta sequences accurately predicted HLA-A and HLA-B alleles in most subjects.

The PCR had 60 Vbeta and 13 Jbeta primers. The table came from immunoSEQ multiplex PCR; TCRdb's copy has only in-frame clones and leaves some out. The repertoire has about 190,000 clones, more than 65% of them found once; the top ten carry 3% to 4%. The CDR3 loop spans 18 amino acids. J gave up 1 base and V 0 bases, and 9 bases lay outside the gene matches. CDR1 is SGHDN, CDR2 FVKESK, per germline. This receptor was taken from a woman in her twenties or thirties in good health and CMV-seropositive. The chain combines TRBV14 with TRBJ2-1, with 7 nucleotides matching TRBD2. The sequenced sample consisted of PBMCs. DNA for the CDR3: TGTGCCAGCAGCCAAGAGTGGGGGGGAACGGGGTCCTACAATGAGCAGTTCTTC. Protein sequence: CASSQEWGGTGSYNEQFF.